The rows below give T cell receptor beta chains drawn from one sample of a study of blood T cell repertoires in COVID-19. Clones were sequenced by immunoSEQ multiplex PCR, and TCRdb holds only the in-frame ones, with some missing. The sample consists of under 350,000 clones, roughly 91% of them appearing once. Sequenced sample: peripheral blood. The receptors originated from a man aged 35-49 years with acute or convalescent COVID-19. Each CDR3 is given with its conserved first and last residue. The D gene is left open where the match is weak. The size of a clone is reported for some rows only, either as once, few or many, or as a class for expanded clones.

>TRBV5-4|.|TRBJ1-2|.
CASSQGIDYYGYTF
TGTGCCAGCAGTCAGGGGATCGACTACTATGGCTACACCTTC
>TRBV27|.|TRBJ2-7|.
CASSLDYRDYEQYF
TGTGCCAGCAGTTTGGATTACAGGGACTACGAGCAGTACTTC
>TRBV19|.|TRBJ1-2|TRBD1
CASRIHGTEYGYTF
TGTGCCAGTAGGATACACGGGACAGAATATGGCTACACCTTC
>TRBV5-1|.|TRBJ2-3|.
CASNWGVSTDTQYF
TGCGCCAGCAATTGGGGGGTGAGCACAGATACGCAGTATTTT
>TRBV10-3|.|TRBJ2-5|TRBD2
CAISGLAGSQETQYF
TGTGCCATCAGTGGTCTAGCGGGATCCCAAGAGACCCAGTACTTC
>TRBV6-5|once|TRBJ1-2|TRBD1
CASSNRQGNYGYTF
TGTGCCAGCAGTAACAGACAGGGAAACTATGGCTACACCTTC
>TRBV21-1|.|TRBJ2-7|.
CASSKEEAKRVSYEQYF
TGTGCCAGCAGCAAAGAGGAGGCCAAAAGGGTCTCCTACGAGCAGTACTTC
>TRBV19|.|TRBJ2-7|TRBD1
CASSIAGTGGYEQYF
TGTGCCAGTAGTATCGCCGGGACAGGGGGCTACGAGCAGTACTTC
>TRBV4-2|few|TRBJ2-3|TRBD2
CASSQDLPAGGLIDGTDTQYF
TGTGCCAGCAGCCAAGACCTACCAGCGGGGGGGCTAATCGACGGCACAGATACGCAGTATTTT
>TRBV6-1|.|TRBJ2-3|.
CASSEARSTDTQYF
TGTGCCAGCAGTGAAGCGAGAAGCACAGATACGCAGTATTTT
>TRBV2|.|TRBJ1-2|.
CASREFGLGAGEGGYTF
TGTGCCAGCAGGGAGTTCGGTCTGGGGGCCGGGGAAGGTGGCTACACCTTC
>TRBV25-1|.|TRBJ1-2|.
CASSRGGYDGYTF
TGTGCCAGCAGCCGGGGAGGATATGATGGCTACACCTTC
>TRBV6-5|.|TRBJ1-6|.
CASSRTGDNSPLHF
TGTGCCAGCAGTAGAACCGGTGATAATTCACCCCTCCACTTT
>TRBV7-2|once|TRBJ2-7|.
CASTPGSRSYEQYF
TGTGCCAGCACCCCCGGGTCACGGTCCTACGAGCAGTACTTC
>TRBV28|.|TRBJ1-1|.
CASTGNTEAFF
TGTGCCAGCACCGGGAACACTGAAGCTTTCTTT
>TRBV11-2|.|TRBJ1-2|TRBD1
CASSSLSGTASYGYTF
TGTGCCAGCAGCTCACTCTCCGGGACAGCGTCGTATGGCTACACCTTC
>TRBV20-1|.|TRBJ1-2|.
CSASSPTSNYGYTF
TGCAGTGCTAGTAGCCCCACCTCTAACTATGGCTACACCTTC